Listed here are 19 T cell receptor beta chains from one sample, sequenced in a study of cytotoxic CD8 clonotypes in ibrutinib-treated CLL. Assay used: immunoSEQ multiplex PCR; TCRdb lists only in-frame clones, some missing. Of 30,000 to 40,000 clones in the sample, around 70% were seen once. The sequencing used PBMCs, collected before ibrutinib treatment. Source of these receptors: a human donor with chronic lymphocytic leukemia.

This clone was found a few times. The chain uses TRBV30 and TRBJ1-5; 12 bases agree with TRBD1. The CDR3 is 14 residues long. Unmatched junction bases numbered 1, after V lost 1 base and J lost 6 bases. Per germline, CDR1 GTSNPN and CDR2 SVGIG (reference sequence). For the CDR3, the DNA is TGTGCCTGGAGTGAGGGACAGGGGGCTCAGCCCCAGCATTTT. Translation gives CAWSEGQGAQPQHF.

The chain uses TRBV18 and TRBJ2-6; no firm D call. Germline CDR1 KGHSH, CDR2 LQKENI. Trimming took off 0 bases at V and 4 bases at J, with 10 bases between the two ends. The CDR3 length is 16 residues. CDR3 in DNA: TGTGCCAGCTCACCACCTTCACAGCTGGGGGCCAACGTCCTGACTTTC. Protein sequence: CASSPPSQLGANVLTF.

The chain combines TRBV7-2 with TRBJ2-7, with 10 positions matching TRBD2. This CDR3 is 15 amino acids long. Germline values: CDR1 SGHTA, CDR2 FQGNSA. The junction had 2 bases not matched to a gene; V was cut back by 2 bases and J by 1 base. The CDR3 loop is CASSLSTSGSYEQYF. CDR3 DNA: TGTGCCAGCAGCTTATCGACTAGCGGGTCCTACGAGCAGTACTTC.

The sample holds one count of this clone. The chain recombines TRBV5-1 with TRBJ2-5; a weak D match, TRBD1 (6 bases). Trimming stripped 8 bases from V and 2 bases from J, with 19 bases between. The CDR3 loop spans 15 amino acids. The germline gives CDR1 SGHRS, CDR2 YFSETQ. The CDR3 reads CASQIRTRGQETQYF. In DNA form, the CDR3 reads TGCGCCAGTCAAATACGAACCAGGGGTCAAGAGACCCAGTACTTC.

The gene calls are TRBV28 and TRBJ2-7; TRBD2 aligns across 11 bases. J gave up 5 bases and V 6 bases, and 12 bases lay outside the gene matches. The CDR3 covers 16 residues. The germline CDR1 and CDR2 sequences are MDHEN and SYDVKM. The CDR3 DNA sequence: TGTGCCAGCAGCCGCCCCTTACTAGCGGGGGTTGACGAGCAGTACTTC. This translates into CASSRPLLAGVDEQYF.

The rearrangement links TRBV19 to TRBJ2-1; perhaps TRBD2 as D (5 bases). The CDR3 length is 17 residues. Germline-derived CDR1 and CDR2 are LNHDA and SQIVND (reference sequence). V was cut by 2 bases and J by 6 bases, with 20 bases left in between. CDR3 residues: CASSINRRVNNLNEQFF. DNA of the CDR3: TGTGCCAGTAGTATAAACCGGCGGGTCAACAACCTCAATGAGCAGTTCTTC.

The chain has TRBV15 and TRBJ2-1, with D hard to call. The CDR3 loop spans 16 amino acids. Trimming removed 3 bases from V and 0 bases from J, with 12 bases in between. CDR1 and CDR2 (germline): LNHNV, YYDKDF (reference sequence). CDR3 DNA sequence: TGTGCCACCAGCAGGGTCTCGTGGAGCTCCTACAATGAGCAGTTCTTC. The encoded protein is CATSRVSWSSYNEQFF.

V is TRBV7-3 and J is TRBJ2-1, with 8 bases matching TRBD1. The CDR3 has 12 residues. The J segment lost 10 bases and the V segment lost 4 bases, leaving 3 bases of the junction unmatched. CDR1 and CDR2 (germline): SGHTA, FQGTGA. CDR3 in amino acids: CASSYGQGEQFF. The CDR3 coding sequence is TGTGCCAGCAGCTACGGACAGGGAGAGCAGTTCTTC.

This chain joins TRBV7-9 and TRBJ1-1; D is unresolved. Germline CDR1 reads SEHNR; CDR2 reads FQNEAQ (reference sequence). CDR3 size: 15 residues. V lost 0 bases and J lost 0, with 8 bases in between. The CDR3 loop reads CASSLAAGLNTEAFF. The CDR3 DNA reads as TGTGCCAGCAGCTTAGCGGCGGGGTTGAACACTGAAGCTTTCTTT.

This chain joins TRBV25-1 and TRBJ2-5; 8 bases align to TRBD2. This CDR3 comprises 15 residues. V gave up 6 bases and J gave up 4 bases; unmatched junction bases: 10. CDR1 is MGHDK and CDR2 is SYGVNS in the germline V gene. CDR3 DNA: TGTGCCAGCAGCCCGACCGGGAGGGGTAGAGAGACCCAGTACTTC. Translation: CASSPTGRGRETQYF.

The chain uses TRBV4-1 and TRBJ2-5; possible D gene TRBD1, 5 bases. Per germline, CDR1 MGHRA and CDR2 YSYEKL. There are 16 residues in the CDR3. Trimming left V 0 bases short and J 3 bases short, with 14 bases between. For the CDR3, the DNA is TGCGCCAGCAGCCAAGACCCGACTCAGGGTAAAGAGACCCAGTACTTC. This gives the protein CASSQDPTQGKETQYF.

This clone was seen at least ten times. The chain couples TRBV6-4 to TRBJ1-5, with a tentative D call TRBD1 (6 bases). Germline V lookup: CDR1 MRHNA, CDR2 SNTAGT. V lost 3 bases, J lost 7 bases, and 13 bases lay in between. CDR3 length: 14 residues. The CDR3 DNA follows: TGTGCCAGCAGTGATTCCCAGGGGCACCAGCCCCAGCATTTT. It codes for CASSDSQGHQPQHF.

This clone has only a few counts. The V and J genes are TRBV20-1 and TRBJ1-5; D may be TRBD1 (5 bases). Germline V gene lookup returns CDR1 DFQATT and CDR2 SNEGSKA (reference sequence). This CDR3 has 11 amino acids. Trimming removed 1 base from V and 12 bases from J, with 10 bases in between. CDR3 sequence: CSARGLGDQHF. The DNA for the CDR3 is TGCAGTGCTAGAGGTTTAGGGGACCAGCATTTT.

The chain joins TRBV28 to TRBJ2-7; 11 nucleotides agree with TRBD1. The CDR3 runs to 14 residues. J gave up 3 bases and V 5 bases, and 3 bases lay outside the gene matches. From germline, CDR1 is MDHEN and CDR2 SYDVKM. The DNA of the CDR3 is TGTGCCAGCAGTCCCGGGACAGGGGGCTACGAGCAGTACTTC. It specifies CASSPGTGGYEQYF.

The V gene is TRBV5-1, the J gene TRBJ2-1; no reliable D call. Per the germline V gene, CDR1 is SGHRS and CDR2 is YFSETQ. The CDR3 runs 13 residues. The V gene lost 0 bases and the J gene lost 7 bases, with 8 bases spanning the gap. For the CDR3, the DNA is TGCGCCAGCAGCTTGGCGGCTGGGAATGAGCAGTTCTTC. Its protein product is CASSLAAGNEQFF.

The chain links TRBV5-1 to TRBJ1-2; tentatively, D is TRBD1 (5 bases). V was cut by 5 bases and J by 0 bases, with 14 bases left in between. Germline lookup yields CDR1 SGHRS and CDR2 YFSETQ. The CDR3 contains 15 residues. The CDR3 nucleotides read TGCGCCAGCAGACAAGACCAGGGCCCTAACTATGGCTACACCTTC. Its protein product is CASRQDQGPNYGYTF.

The chain has TRBV7-2 and TRBJ2-7, with 8 bases lining up with TRBD1. The CDR3 has 18 amino acids. Germline CDR1 and CDR2: SGHTA and FQGNSA. After removal of 1 base from V and 0 bases from J, the junction contained 11 bases not matched to a gene. The CDR3 coding sequence is TGTGCCAGCAGCTTAGGGACAGGGTGGGGGAGATTCTCCTACGAGCAGTACTTC. Encoded protein: CASSLGTGWGRFSYEQYF.

V gene TRBV5-1 combines with J gene TRBJ2-5; 9 bases map to TRBD1. Trimming cost V 4 bases and J 3 bases; bases outside gene matches: 4. The CDR3 length is 14 residues. CDR1 is SGHRS, CDR2 YFSETQ, per germline. CDR3 nucleotide sequence: TGCGCCAGCAGCCGGACAGGGGAAAAAGAGACCCAGTACTTC. It is translated as CASSRTGEKETQYF. Looking up the rest from reference TRBV5-1 and TRBJ2-5 gives the full variable domain: KAGVTQTPRYLIKTRGQQVTLSCSPISGHRSVSWYQQTPGQGLQFLFEYFSETQRNKGNFPGRFSGRQFSNSRSEMNVSTLELGDSALYLCASSRTGEKETQYFGPGTRLLVL.

This sequence joins TRBV7-2 and TRBJ2-7; possibly TRBD2 for D (6 bases). The CDR3 sequence is 15 residues long. Germline V gene sequence: CDR1 SGHTA, CDR2 FQGNSA. Trimming removed 1 base at V and 6 bases at J, with 16 bases between. CDR3 DNA sequence: TGTGCCAGCAGCTTAGATTCTAGCGTCCTCGGCGAGCAGTACTTC. Translated, it gives CASSLDSSVLGEQYF.